Below, one T cell receptor beta chain is given with its context. As yet, its antigen is unknown. These iaTreg cells were HLA-DR+ Tregs. Median disease duration was approximately seven years, range 0.2-19.1. The protocol was immunoSEQ multiplex PCR, while the TCRdb copy is restricted to in-frame clones and leaves out a portion. The sample data list about 10,000 clones. This entry belongs to a study of synovial regulatory T cells in juvenile arthritis. Whole-study context: One patient received methotrexate plus infliximab; one lacked treatment information. Study-level results: Blood Treg cells that were inflammation-associated showed lower TCR diversity than other blood Treg cells. Across patients, iaTreg TCR repertoires were mostly private, partly shared with synovial Teff and blood CPL.

The sample taken for sequencing was Treg cells from blood. The subset denotes: HLA-DR+ inflammation-associated blood Treg cells. The TCR originated in a donor aged 2-30 years with juvenile idiopathic arthritis.

The CDR3 here is CAISEWQLNTGELFF. J is TRBJ2-2 and V is TRBV10-3. The CDR3 spans 15 residues. No DNA sequence was recorded. The V gene's germline CDR1 is ENHRY and CDR2 SYGVKD.